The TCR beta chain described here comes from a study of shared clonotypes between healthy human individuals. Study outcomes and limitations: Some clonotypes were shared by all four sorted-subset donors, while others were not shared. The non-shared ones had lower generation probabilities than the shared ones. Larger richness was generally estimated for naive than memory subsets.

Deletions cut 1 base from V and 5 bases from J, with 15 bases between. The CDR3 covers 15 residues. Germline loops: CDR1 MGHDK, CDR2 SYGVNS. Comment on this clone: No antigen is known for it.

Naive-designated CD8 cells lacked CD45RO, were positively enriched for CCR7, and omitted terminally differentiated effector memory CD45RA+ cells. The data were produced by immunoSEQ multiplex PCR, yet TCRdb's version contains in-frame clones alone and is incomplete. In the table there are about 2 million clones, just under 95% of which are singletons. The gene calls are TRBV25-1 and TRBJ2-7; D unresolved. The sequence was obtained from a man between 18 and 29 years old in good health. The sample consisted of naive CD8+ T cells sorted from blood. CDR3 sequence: CASSEFGRSPNEQYF. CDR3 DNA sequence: TGTGCCAGCAGTGAATTCGGCAGGAGTCCTAACGAGCAGTACTTC.